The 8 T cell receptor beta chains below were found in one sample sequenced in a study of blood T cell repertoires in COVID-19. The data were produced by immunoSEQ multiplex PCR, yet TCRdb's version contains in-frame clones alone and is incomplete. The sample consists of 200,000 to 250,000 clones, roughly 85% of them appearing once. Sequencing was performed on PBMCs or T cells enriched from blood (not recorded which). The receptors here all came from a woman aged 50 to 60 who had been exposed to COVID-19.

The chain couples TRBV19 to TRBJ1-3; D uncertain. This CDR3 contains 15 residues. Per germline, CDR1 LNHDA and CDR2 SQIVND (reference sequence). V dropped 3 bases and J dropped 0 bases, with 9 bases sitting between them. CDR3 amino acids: CASSMRASSGNTIYF. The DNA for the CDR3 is TGTGCCAGTAGTATGCGGGCTTCCTCTGGAAACACCATATATTTT.

CDR3 nucleotides: TGTGCCAGCAGTTTCGACAGGGGACTCACAGATACGCAGTATTTT. It codes for CASSFDRGLTDTQYF. V usage is TRBV27 and J usage is TRBJ2-3, with TRBD1 matching over 8 bases. Germline V CDR1 and CDR2: MNHEY, SMNVEV (reference sequence). The junction had 4 bases not matched to a gene; V was cut back by 3 bases and J by 2 bases. CDR3 size: 15 residues.

The CDR3 nucleotides read TGTGCCAGCAGCACCAGGGGAAGCGGAGAGACCCAGTACTTC. As protein: CASSTRGSGETQYF. The J gene is TRBJ2-5, the V gene TRBV7-6, with D perhaps TRBD1 (6 bases). The germline V gene encodes CDR1 SGHVS and CDR2 FNYEAQ. V dropped 5 bases and J dropped 4 bases, with 14 bases sitting between them. There are 14 residues in the CDR3.

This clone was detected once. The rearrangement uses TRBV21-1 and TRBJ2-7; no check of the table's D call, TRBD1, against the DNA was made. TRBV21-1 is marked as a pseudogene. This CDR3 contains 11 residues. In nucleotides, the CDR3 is TGTGCCAGCACCCCAGGGGGCGAGCAGTACTTC. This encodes CASTPGGEQYF.

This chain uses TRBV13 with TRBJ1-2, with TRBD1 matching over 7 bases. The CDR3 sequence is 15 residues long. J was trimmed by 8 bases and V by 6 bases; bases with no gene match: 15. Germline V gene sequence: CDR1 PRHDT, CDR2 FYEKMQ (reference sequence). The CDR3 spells CASRDTRGLTSGYTF. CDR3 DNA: TGTGCCAGCAGAGATACGAGGGGGCTTACTAGCGGCTACACCTTC. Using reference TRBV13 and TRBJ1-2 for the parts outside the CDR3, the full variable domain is AAGVIQSPRHLIKEKRETATLKCYPIPRHDTVYWYQQGPGQDPQFLISFYEKMQSDKGSIPDRFSAQQFSDYHSELNMSSLELGDSALYFCASRDTRGLTSGYTFGSGTRLTVV.

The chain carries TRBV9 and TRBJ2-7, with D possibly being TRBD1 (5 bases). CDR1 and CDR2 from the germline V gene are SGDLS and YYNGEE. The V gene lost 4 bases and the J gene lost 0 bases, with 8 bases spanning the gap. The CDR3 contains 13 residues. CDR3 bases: TGTGCCAGCAGCCAGACAGACTCCTACGAGCAGTACTTC. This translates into CASSQTDSYEQYF.

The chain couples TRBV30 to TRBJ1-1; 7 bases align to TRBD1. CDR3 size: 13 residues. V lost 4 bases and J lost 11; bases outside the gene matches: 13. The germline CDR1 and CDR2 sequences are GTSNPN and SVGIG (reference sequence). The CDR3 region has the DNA TGTGCCTGGACGACAGGGAATGGGGCTAGGGCTTTCTTT. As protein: CAWTTGNGARAFF. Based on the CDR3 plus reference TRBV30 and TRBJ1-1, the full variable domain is SQTIHQWPATLVQPVGSPLSLECTVEGTSNPNLYWYRQAAGRGLQLLFYSVGIGQISSEVPQNLSASRPQDRQFILSSKKLLLSDSGFYLCAWTTGNGARAFFGQGTRLTVV.

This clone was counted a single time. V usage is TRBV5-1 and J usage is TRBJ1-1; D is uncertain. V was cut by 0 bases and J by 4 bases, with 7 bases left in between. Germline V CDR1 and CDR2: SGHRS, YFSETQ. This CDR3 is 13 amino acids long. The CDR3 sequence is CASSLAIGTEAFF. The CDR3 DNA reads TGCGCCAGCAGCTTGGCGATCGGCACTGAAGCTTTCTTT.